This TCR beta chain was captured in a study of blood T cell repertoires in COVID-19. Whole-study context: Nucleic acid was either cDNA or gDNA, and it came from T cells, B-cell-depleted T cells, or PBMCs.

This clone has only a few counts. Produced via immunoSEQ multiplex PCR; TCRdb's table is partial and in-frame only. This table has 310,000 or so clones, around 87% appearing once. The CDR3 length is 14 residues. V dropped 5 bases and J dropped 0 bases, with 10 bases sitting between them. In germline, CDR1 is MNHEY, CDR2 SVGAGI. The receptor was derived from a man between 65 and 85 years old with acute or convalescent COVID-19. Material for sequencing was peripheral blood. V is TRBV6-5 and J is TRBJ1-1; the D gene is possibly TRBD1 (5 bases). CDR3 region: CASSRGLVNTEAFF. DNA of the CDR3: TGTGCCAGCAGTAGGGGACTTGTGAACACTGAAGCTTTCTTT.